This T cell receptor (beta chain) is drawn from a study of follicular helper T cells after annual influenza vaccination. Study overall: Blood was drawn on days 0, 7 and 28 after vaccination. General study points: Most later recoveries of Day 7 ICOS+CD38+ clones were ICOS-CD38- cTfh.

This sample's time point: 2015-2016 season, pre-vaccination. Blood volume per time point ranged from roughly 40 to 110 mL. A remark on this clone: Its target is not known.

TCRB sequencing was done at Survey resolution level. Data came from immunoSEQ multiplex PCR; TCRdb stores just in-frame clones and leaves some out. The sample consists of thousands of clones, around 83% of them appearing once. V dropped 3 bases and J dropped 7; count of bases not matched to a gene: 7. Germline V gene data show CDR1 as SGHTA and CDR2 as FQGNSA. The CDR3 extends over 15 amino acids. The sequencing used CXCR5- memory CD4+ T cells sorted from blood, collected on the day of influenza vaccination. The chain recombines TRBV7-2 with TRBJ2-7, with 12 bases aligning to TRBD2. The source of this sequence is an adult who received the influenza vaccine. The DNA of the CDR3 is TGTGCCAGCAGCTTCTCTAGCGGGGGGGCGTGGGAGCAGTACTTC. This codes for CASSFSSGGAWEQYF.